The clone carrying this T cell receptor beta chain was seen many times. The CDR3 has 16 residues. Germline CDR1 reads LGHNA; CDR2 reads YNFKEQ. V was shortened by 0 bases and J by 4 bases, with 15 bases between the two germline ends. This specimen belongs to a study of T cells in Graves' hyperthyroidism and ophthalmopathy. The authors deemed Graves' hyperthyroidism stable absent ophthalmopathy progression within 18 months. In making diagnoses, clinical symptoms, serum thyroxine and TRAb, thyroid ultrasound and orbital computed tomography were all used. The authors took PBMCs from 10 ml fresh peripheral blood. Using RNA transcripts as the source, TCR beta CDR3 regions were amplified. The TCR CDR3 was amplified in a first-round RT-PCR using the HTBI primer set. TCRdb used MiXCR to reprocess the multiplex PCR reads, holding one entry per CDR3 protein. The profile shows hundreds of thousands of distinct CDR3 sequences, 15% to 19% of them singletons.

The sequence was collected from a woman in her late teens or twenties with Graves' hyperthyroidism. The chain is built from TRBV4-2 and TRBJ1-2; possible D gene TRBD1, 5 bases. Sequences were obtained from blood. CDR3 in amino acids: CASSQEGSGRIYGYTF. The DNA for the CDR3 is TGTGCCAGCAGCCAAGAGGGTTCGGGACGGATCTATGGCTACACCTTC.